This is a list of T cell receptor beta chains from one sample in a study of vaccination effects on CD4 cells after COVID-19. No antigen has been assigned to these receptors. Libraries were prepared by immunoSEQ multiplex PCR; TCRdb keeps only in-frame clonotypes and omits some of them. The table has some 21,000 clones, 76% seen once. Sequenced material: CD4+ T cells from PBMCs cultured with HCoV-229E spike peptides, taken after COVID-19 vaccination. The source of these receptors is a human donor who received a COVID-19 vaccine. Both conserved end residues are part of each CDR3. D genes are given only for firm matches. Part of the rows lack a size; the others show once, few, many or a class for expanded clones.

D gene | J gene | clone size | V gene | CDR3 DNA | CDR3 protein
TRBD1 | TRBJ2-7 | NA | TRBV7-2 | TGTGCCAGCAGCCTACCTAGGACAGGGACCTCAGGTGGCAAGCAGTACTTC | CASSLPRTGTSGGKQYF
TRBD1 | TRBJ2-1 | NA | TRBV24-1 | TGTGCCACCAGTGATTCCCGGGACAGTCTGAGCTCCTACAATGAGCAGTTCTTC | CATSDSRDSLSSYNEQFF
TRBD1 | TRBJ2-2 | NA | TRBV6-6 | TGTGCCAGCAGAGAGGGACAGGGGGGCACCGGGGAGCTGTTTTTT | CASREGQGGTGELFF
TRBD1 | TRBJ1-2 | few | TRBV19 | TGTGCCAGTAGTCCTCAGACAGGGCCATCCTATGGCTACACCTTC | CASSPQTGPSYGYTF
TRBD1 | TRBJ1-3 | NA | TRBV3-1/TRBV3-2 | TGTGCCAGCAGCCACCCGGGACAGATAAACACCATATATTTT | CASSHPGQINTIYF
NA | TRBJ1-2 | few | TRBV6-5 | TGTGCCAGCACCCGGGGGCAGTACTATGGCTACACCTTC | CASTRGQYYGYTF
TRBD1 | TRBJ2-5 | NA | TRBV18 | TGTGCCAGCTCACCTGATCAGGGGGCGTTAGAGACCCAGTACTTC | CASSPDQGALETQYF
NA | TRBJ2-2 | few | TRBV10-1 | TGCGCCAGCAATTCGGATAGCGATCCCGGGGAGCTGTTTTTT | CASNSDSDPGELFF
TRBD2 | TRBJ2-3 | NA | TRBV5-4 | TGTGCCAGCAGCTTGGCGGGGGGGGATACGCAGTATTTT | CASSLAGGDTQYF
NA | TRBJ1-1 | once | TRBV12-3/TRBV12-4 | TGTGCCAGCAGTTTAGGAGGGGTCCAAGCTTTCTTT | CASSLGGVQAFF
NA | TRBJ1-5 | few | TRBV24-1 | TGTGCCACCAGTGTAGGGGGGGTGGGCAATCAGCCCCAGCATTTT | CATSVGGVGNQPQHF
NA | TRBJ1-1 | NA | TRBV6-2/TRBV6-3 | TGTGCCAGCAGTCTCTGGAACACTGAAGCTTTCTTT | CASSLWNTEAFF
NA | TRBJ1-2 | NA | TRBV27 | TGTGCCAGCAGTTCTATACGACAAAAGCCCTATGGCTACACCTTC | CASSSIRQKPYGYTF
NA | TRBJ2-3 | NA | TRBV2 | TGTGCCAGCAGTGAGGACAGTTTTAGCACAGATACGCAGTATTTT | CASSEDSFSTDTQYF
NA | TRBJ1-1 | few | TRBV6-5 | TGTGCCAGCAGTTACAACCAGGGAGTGACTGAAGCTTTCTTT | CASSYNQGVTEAFF
TRBD1 | TRBJ1-5 | NA | TRBV4-1 | TGCGCCAGCAGCCAAGACCCTAAGACAGGGCTGGATCAGCCCCAGCATTTT | CASSQDPKTGLDQPQHF
NA | TRBJ2-3 | NA | TRBV19 | TGTGCCAGTAGTACCACAGATACGCAGTATTTT | CASSTTDTQYF
TRBD1 | TRBJ1-1 | NA | TRBV6-5 | TGTGCCAGCAGGGGGGGGACAGGGCTGTACACTGAAGCTTTCTTT | CASRGGTGLYTEAFF
NA | TRBJ2-1 | NA | TRBV30 | TGTGCCTGGAGTGCGTCTCGTCTGGTACTTGCCTACAATGAGCAGTTCTTC | CAWSASRLVLAYNEQFF
NA | TRBJ2-5 | NA | TRBV15 | TGTGCCACCAGCATCAGAGGGGGTCGAGAGACCCAGTACTTC | CATSIRGGRETQYF
NA | TRBJ1-2 | NA | TRBV7-9 | TGTGCCAGCAGGCCTGACCTGGGGAGCTACACCTTC | CASRPDLGSYTF
NA | TRBJ1-3 | NA | TRBV4-1 | TGCGCCAGCAGCCAAACGTTAATACCAAACACCATATATTTT | CASSQTLIPNTIYF
NA | TRBJ2-7 | NA | TRBV5-1 | TGCGCCAGCAGCCCGCCCACGTCAAGCTCCTACGAGCAGTACTTC | CASSPPTSSSYEQYF
NA | TRBJ1-1 | NA | TRBV7-9 | TGTGCCAGCAGCTTCGGGCCCACCAGCACTGAAGCTTTCTTT | CASSFGPTSTEAFF
NA | TRBJ1-2 | few | TRBV27 | TGTGCCAGCAGTTTTGGGGCAGGCTCTTCGAGTGGCTACACCTTC | CASSFGAGSSSGYTF
TRBD1 | TRBJ2-2 | NA | TRBV5-1 | TGCGCCAGCAGCTTAACAGGGGGAGGGAACACCGGGGAGCTGTTTTTT | CASSLTGGGNTGELFF
TRBD2 | TRBJ2-1 | few | TRBV2 | TGTGCCAGCAGGGAAACTAGCGGGCGCAATGAGCAGTTCTTC | CASRETSGRNEQFF
TRBD2 | TRBJ2-1 | NA | TRBV20-1 | TGCAGTGCTAGTGGACTAGCGGGGGGGCCTTTCTCCTACAATGAGCAGTTCTTC | CSASGLAGGPFSYNEQFF
NA | TRBJ1-5 | few | TRBV11-2 | TGTGCCAGCAGCGAAGGGACCTCCCAGCCCCAGCATTTT | CASSEGTSQPQHF
TRBD1 | TRBJ1-5 | NA | TRBV5-5 | TGTGCCAGCAGCTTGGGGGGTGGGACAGGGTTGATTCAGCCCCAGCATTTT | CASSLGGGTGLIQPQHF
NA | TRBJ1-5 | NA | TRBV6-4 | TGTGCCAGCAGCGTGAATCGCGATCAGCCCCAGCATTTT | CASSVNRDQPQHF
TRBD2 | TRBJ2-3 | NA | TRBV6-4 | TGTGCCAGCAGTGAAGAGACTAGCGGCACAGATACGCAGTATTTT | CASSEETSGTDTQYF
TRBD1 | TRBJ1-4 | NA | TRBV10-3 | TGTGCCATCAGACTAGGACAGGGCAATGAAAAACTGTTTTTT | CAIRLGQGNEKLFF
TRBD1 | TRBJ2-7 | NA | TRBV7-9 | TGTGCCAGCAGCTTAGTGGGACAGGGCTACGAGCAGTACTTC | CASSLVGQGYEQYF
NA | TRBJ2-7 | few | TRBV5-1 | TGCGCCAGCAGCTTGGGCAGGGTGGGGCGGTACGAGCAGTACTTC | CASSLGRVGRYEQYF
NA | TRBJ2-2 | NA | TRBV7-9 | TGTGCCAGCAGCTTAGGCGGATCCTCGAACACCGGGGAGCTGTTTTTT | CASSLGGSSNTGELFF
NA | TRBJ2-2 | NA | TRBV3-1/TRBV3-2 | TGTGCCAGCAACCCCGGCGCTGGGGAGCTGTTTTTT | CASNPGAGELFF
NA | TRBJ2-7 | NA | TRBV3-1/TRBV3-2 | TGTGCCAGCAGCCTGGCGGGACCGCGGTACGAGCAGTACTTC | CASSLAGPRYEQYF
NA | TRBJ1-2 | NA | TRBV3-1/TRBV3-2 | TGTGCCAGCAGCAACCGATACGGGGGGCGGGAGTTCTATGGCTACACCTTC | CASSNRYGGREFYGYTF
NA | TRBJ1-5 | NA | TRBV19 | TGTGCCAGTAAGACACGTCGGGAGGGGGGCCCAGGCAATCAGCCCCAGCATTTT | CASKTRREGGPGNQPQHF
TRBD2 | TRBJ2-2 | NA | TRBV5-1 | TGCGCCAGCAGCGGAACTAGCGGGGGTCCCGCCGGGGAGCTGTTTTTT | CASSGTSGGPAGELFF